A selection of T cell receptor beta chains follows, all from one sample in a study of T cell responses to AZD1222 COVID-19 vaccine. Assay used: immunoSEQ multiplex PCR; TCRdb lists only in-frame clones, some missing. The table lists more than 85,000 clones, roughly 92% of them singletons, with less than 2.5% in the top ten. Specimen: peripheral blood, collected 28 days after the second AZD1222 dose. The receptors stem from an adult who received the AZD1222 COVID-19 vaccine. Both conserved end residues are part of each CDR3. The D gene is left open where the match is weak. Size values are once, few and many counts, or a class for expanded clones, and some rows have none.

V	J	D	size	CDR3	DNA
TRBV4-1	TRBJ2-3	TRBD2	-	CASSQVPSGGHTDTQYF	TGCGCCAGCAGCCAAGTTCCTAGCGGGGGCCACACAGATACGCAGTATTTT
TRBV6-4	TRBJ2-2	-	once	CASSEEWNTGELFF	TGTGCCAGCAGTGAAGAGTGGAACACCGGGGAGCTGTTTTTT
TRBV6-6	TRBJ1-4	-	-	CASRSGGFNEKLFF	TGTGCCAGCAGATCCGGGGGCTTTAATGAAAAACTGTTTTTT
TRBV12-3/TRBV12-4	TRBJ1-2	-	-	CASRPGYTYGYTF	TGTGCCAGCAGGCCGGGATATACCTATGGCTACACCTTC
TRBV7-3	TRBJ2-1	TRBD2	-	CASSAGARTSGGLYNEQFF	TGTGCCAGCAGCGCAGGGGCCCGGACTAGCGGGGGCCTTTACAATGAGCAGTTCTTC
TRBV2	TRBJ1-1	-	-	CASSPDGNTEAFF	TGTGCCAGCAGCCCAGACGGTAACACTGAAGCTTTCTTT
TRBV7-2	TRBJ1-2	-	-	CASSLRGVGYGYTF	TGTGCCAGCAGCTTACGGGGGGTGGGCTATGGCTACACCTTC
TRBV7-9	TRBJ1-6	-	-	CASSLVGHSSYNSPLHF	TGTGCCAGCAGCTTAGTCGGACATAGCTCCTATAATTCACCCCTCCACTTT
TRBV9	TRBJ1-2	TRBD1	-	CASSARQGGGYGYTF	TGTGCCAGCAGCGCCCGACAGGGCGGGGGCTATGGCTACACCTTC
TRBV6-2/TRBV6-3	TRBJ1-2	TRBD1	-	CASSSPQGAYNYGYTF	TGTGCCAGCAGTTCCCCACAGGGGGCGTATAACTATGGCTACACCTTC
TRBV10-3	TRBJ1-1	-	once	CAISEQVGDTEAFF	TGTGCCATCAGTGAGCAGGTTGGGGACACTGAAGCTTTCTTT
TRBV18	TRBJ2-7	-	-	CASSPEGQYEQYF	TGTGCCAGCTCACCAGAGGGGCAATACGAGCAGTACTTC
TRBV11-3	TRBJ2-3	-	-	CASSLVFRVWTDTQYF	TGTGCCAGCAGCTTAGTGTTCAGGGTATGGACAGATACGCAGTATTTT
TRBV2	TRBJ1-1	-	few	CASTLGGTEAFF	TGTGCCAGCACGTTAGGGGGCACTGAAGCTTTCTTT
TRBV3-1/TRBV3-2	TRBJ1-2	-	-	CASSLGRPLVINYGYTF	TGTGCCAGCAGTCTCGGAAGACCACTTGTTATTAACTATGGCTACACCTTC
TRBV2	TRBJ1-2	-	-	CASSEEPSIYGYTF	TGTGCCAGCAGTGAAGAACCGTCTATCTATGGCTACACCTTC
TRBV9	TRBJ2-3	TRBD2	-	CASSGTSGSFTDTQYF	TGTGCCAGCAGCGGGACTAGCGGTTCTTTCACAGATACGCAGTATTTT
TRBV4-3	TRBJ2-3	-	once	CASSQETGRGGDTQYF	TGCGCCAGCAGCCAAGAGACCGGCAGGGGTGGAGATACGCAGTATTTT
TRBV14	TRBJ2-7	-	once	CASSHGRGHYEQYF	TGTGCCAGCAGCCACGGCAGGGGACACTACGAGCAGTACTTC
TRBV6-5	TRBJ2-7	-	-	CASTPEVTGEQYF	TGTGCCAGCACCCCCGAAGTTACGGGCGAGCAGTACTTC
TRBV6-2/TRBV6-3	TRBJ2-7	-	-	CASSPRDTDEQYF	TGTGCCAGCAGTCCCCGCGACACAGACGAGCAGTACTTC
TRBV7-9	TRBJ2-7	-	-	CASSLGGESQYF	TGTGCCAGCAGCTTAGGAGGGGAAAGCCAGTACTTC
TRBV6-1	TRBJ2-7	-	-	CASSEERGLEQYF	TGTGCCAGCAGTGAAGAGAGGGGCCTCGAGCAGTACTTC
TRBV6-5	TRBJ1-3	-	-	CASIQDGILGNTIYF	TGTGCCAGCATCCAGGATGGGATCCTTGGAAACACCATATATTTT
TRBV9	TRBJ2-7	-	-	CASSPTGGSSYEQYF	TGTGCCAGCAGCCCCACTGGGGGGAGCTCCTACGAGCAGTACTTC
TRBV23-1	TRBJ1-5	TRBD1	once	CARGQGACYSNQPQHF	TGCGCCAGGGGACAGGGGGCTTGTTATAGCAATCAGCCCCAGCATTTT
TRBV9	TRBJ1-2	TRBD1	-	CASSDLTGTGGGYTF	TGTGCCAGCAGCGATTTAACCGGGACAGGGGGTGGCTACACCTTC
TRBV18	TRBJ2-1	TRBD2	few	CASSGTSRDNEQFF	TGTGCCAGCTCCGGGACTAGCCGAGACAATGAGCAGTTCTTC
TRBV4-3	TRBJ1-4	-	-	CASSPGLSEKLFF	TGCGCCAGCAGCCCCGGGTTGAGCGAAAAACTGTTTTTT
TRBV19	TRBJ2-7	-	-	CASSMDSGNSYEQYF	TGTGCCAGTAGTATGGACAGCGGGAACTCCTACGAGCAGTACTTC
TRBV24-1	TRBJ1-4	-	-	CATSARANEKLFF	TGTGCCACCAGTGCTCGAGCTAATGAAAAACTGTTTTTT
TRBV19	TRBJ1-5	TRBD1	-	CASCFGQGNQPQHF	TGTGCCAGTTGTTTTGGACAGGGGAATCAGCCCCAGCATTTT
TRBV3-1/TRBV3-2	TRBJ1-5	-	once	CASSQDGRVSNQPQHF	TGTGCCAGCAGCCAAGATGGGAGGGTTTCGAATCAGCCCCAGCATTTT
TRBV28	TRBJ2-1	-	-	CASKGFEVHYNEQFF	TGTGCCAGCAAAGGTTTCGAGGTTCACTACAATGAGCAGTTCTTC
TRBV4-3	TRBJ1-4	-	few	CASSTEQGGGEKLFF	TGCGCCAGCAGCACCGAACAGGGCGGGGGCGAAAAACTGTTTTTT
TRBV7-6	TRBJ2-3	-	-	CASSQVGGATQYF	TGTGCCAGCAGCCAGGTGGGCGGGGCTACGCAGTATTTT
TRBV10-3	TRBJ2-3	TRBD1	once	CAIRTGNNTDTQYF	TGTGCCATCAGGACAGGGAATAACACAGATACGCAGTATTTT
TRBV6-2/TRBV6-3	TRBJ2-5	-	-	CASSYYGAPREETQYF	TGTGCCAGCAGTTACTATGGGGCCCCAAGAGAAGAGACCCAGTACTTC
TRBV5-1	TRBJ1-6	-	-	CASSSRRGNNSPLHF	TGCGCCAGCAGCTCCCGCAGGGGTAATAATTCACCCCTCCACTTT
TRBV19	TRBJ2-1	TRBD2	-	CASSIEGWRGADNEQFF	TGTGCCAGTAGTATAGAAGGATGGCGGGGGGCAGACAATGAGCAGTTCTTC
TRBV20-1	TRBJ1-2	-	-	CSALGPGGYTF	TGCAGTGCGCTGGGACCGGGTGGCTACACCTTC
TRBV7-2	TRBJ2-7	TRBD1	-	CASSRDRSYEQYF	TGTGCCAGCAGCCGGGACAGATCCTACGAGCAGTACTTC
TRBV7-9	TRBJ1-3	-	-	CASSLMEANTIYF	TGTGCCAGCAGCCTGATGGAAGCCAACACCATATATTTT
TRBV5-1	TRBJ2-7	TRBD1	-	CASRPGQGRNEQYF	TGCGCCAGCAGACCGGGACAGGGGAGGAACGAGCAGTACTTC
TRBV7-3	TRBJ2-2	-	-	CASSPHSQAGGELFF	TGTGCCAGCAGCCCCCACAGCCAGGCCGGCGGGGAGCTGTTTTTT
TRBV24-1	TRBJ1-3	-	-	CATSDPPGSSGNTIYF	TGTGCCACCAGTGACCCCCCCGGGAGCTCTGGAAACACCATATATTTT
TRBV7-9	TRBJ2-3	TRBD2	-	CASSGGLELPDTQYF	TGTGCCAGCAGCGGGGGACTAGAGCTCCCAGATACGCAGTATTTT
TRBV2	TRBJ2-3	-	few	CASSEVIGGYLDTQYF	TGTGCCAGCAGTGAAGTAATCGGAGGGTATTTGGATACGCAGTATTTT
TRBV11-3	TRBJ2-7	-	-	CASSLDWGAEQYF	TGTGCCAGCAGCTTAGATTGGGGGGCCGAGCAGTACTTC
TRBV11-1	TRBJ2-3	TRBD2	-	CASSLDLGTSADTQYF	TGTGCCAGCAGCTTAGATCTCGGGACTAGTGCAGATACGCAGTATTTT
TRBV3-1/TRBV3-2	TRBJ2-1	-	once	CASSQGQVPSYNEQFF	TGTGCCAGCAGCCAAGGACAGGTACCCTCCTACAATGAGCAGTTCTTC
TRBV7-9	TRBJ2-1	-	-	CASSSRGESYNEQFF	TGTGCCAGCAGCTCTCGAGGGGAGTCGTACAATGAGCAGTTCTTC
TRBV3-1/TRBV3-2	TRBJ1-2	-	-	CASSPRTPYGYTF	TGTGCCAGCAGCCCAAGGACACCGTATGGCTACACCTTC
TRBV5-4	TRBJ2-5	TRBD1	-	CASRPTGTQETQYF	TGTGCCAGCAGGCCGACAGGGACCCAAGAGACCCAGTACTTC
TRBV5-1	TRBJ2-7	TRBD1	-	CASSRGTGSSYEQYF	TGCGCCAGCAGCCGAGGGACAGGGAGCTCCTACGAGCAGTACTTC
TRBV29-1	TRBJ1-1	-	-	CSVAPGNTEAFF	TGCAGCGTGGCCCCTGGGAACACTGAAGCTTTCTTT
TRBV12-3/TRBV12-4	TRBJ1-1	-	-	CASSYKGYTEAFF	TGTGCCAGCAGTTATAAAGGGTACACTGAAGCTTTCTTT
TRBV5-4	TRBJ1-5	-	-	CASSFGLPDNQPQHF	TGTGCCAGCAGCTTCGGGCTTCCGGACAATCAGCCCCAGCATTTT
TRBV5-1	TRBJ1-5	-	-	CARGVEGSSPDPPQHF	TGCGCCAGGGGGGTGGAGGGTTCGTCCCCCGATCCGCCCCAGCATTTT